This T cell receptor (beta chain) was captured by sequencing in a study of cytomegalovirus exposure and HLA in healthy donors. Study-wide results and caveats: Solely CMV serostatus was available to characterize immune exposure.

Turning to this clone: The antigen is undetermined.

Germline values: CDR1 MNHNS, CDR2 SASEGT. CDR3 length equals 13 residues. The trim removed 3 bases at V and 7 bases at J, leaving 4 bases unmatched. Both 60 Vbeta primers and 13 Jbeta primers went into the PCR. The data were produced by immunoSEQ multiplex PCR, yet TCRdb's version contains in-frame clones alone and is incomplete. The sample consists of 150,000 to 200,000 clones, approximately 67% of them appearing once. The TCR comes from a woman younger than 30 in good health and CMV-seropositive. The V call is TRBV6-1, the J call TRBJ2-3; 7 nucleotides agree with TRBD1. Sequencing was performed on PBMCs. The CDR3: CASSEPRGHTQYF. DNA for the CDR3: TGTGCCAGCAGTGAGCCTAGGGGGCATACGCAGTATTTT.